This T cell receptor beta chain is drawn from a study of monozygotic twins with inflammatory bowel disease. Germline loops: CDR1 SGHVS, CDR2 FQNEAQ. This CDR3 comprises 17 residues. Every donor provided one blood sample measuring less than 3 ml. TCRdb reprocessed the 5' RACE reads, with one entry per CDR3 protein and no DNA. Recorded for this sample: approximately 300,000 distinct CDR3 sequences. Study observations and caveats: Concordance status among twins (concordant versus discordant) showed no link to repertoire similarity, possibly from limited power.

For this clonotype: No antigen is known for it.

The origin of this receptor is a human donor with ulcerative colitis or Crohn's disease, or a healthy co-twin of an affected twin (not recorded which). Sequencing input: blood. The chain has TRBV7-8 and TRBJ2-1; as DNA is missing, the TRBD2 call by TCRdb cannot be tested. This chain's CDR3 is CASSLVSGRAIFDEQFF.